The following is a TCR beta chain sequence with its context. Sequencing used immunoSEQ multiplex PCR; TCRdb keeps in-frame clones, though not all of them. The sample consists of tens of thousands of clones, about 80% of them appearing once. The data stem from a study of immune evolution from preneoplasia to lung adenocarcinoma. Germline V CDR1 and CDR2: MDHEN, SYDVKM. The CDR3 consists of 13 residues. The germline V and J ends were trimmed by 4 bases and 3 bases, with 8 bases remaining between them. Two lung cancer pathologists independently confirmed each histologic diagnosis. The V and J genes are TRBV28 and TRBJ2-3, with a weak D call TRBD2 (5 bases). The clonotype originates from a person between 55 and 69 years old with lung adenocarcinoma. The sample consisted of FFPE invasive lung adenocarcinoma tissue. The CDR3 region is CASSSPGTDTQYF. The CDR3 bases are TGTGCCAGCAGTTCGCCGGGGACAGATACGCAGTATTTT.